Presented here are 14 T cell receptor beta chains from one specimen sequenced in a study of shared clonotypes between healthy human individuals. Using immunoSEQ multiplex PCR, the repertoire was profiled, and TCRdb retains in-frame clones only, with some absent. The profile shows roughly 500,000 clones, 95% to 96% of them singletons. Specimen: naive CD4+ T cells sorted from blood. Stated subset: CD45RA+ positively selected. The receptor set was obtained from a woman aged 30 to 39 in good health.

The chain combines TRBV2 with TRBJ2-7; 12 bases are a match to TRBD1. Germline assignment: CDR1 SNHLY and CDR2 FYNNEI. With V trimmed by 5 bases and J by 4 bases, 6 bases remained unmatched. The CDR3 is made up of 15 amino acids. The CDR3 DNA reads as TGTGCCAGCAGTCGGGGACAGGGGGCTCGGTACGAGCAGTACTTC. As protein: CASSRGQGARYEQYF.

The chain has TRBV28 and TRBJ1-2, with a tentative D call TRBD1 (6 bases). Germline lookup yields CDR1 MDHEN and CDR2 SYDVKM. V lost 6 bases and J lost 8, with 10 bases in between. This CDR3 comprises 11 residues. The CDR3 nucleotides are TGTGCCAGCAGACAGGGAGAGGGCTACACCTTC. This encodes CASRQGEGYTF.

The V call is TRBV28, the J call TRBJ1-1; D may be TRBD1 (6 bases). Germline V lookup: CDR1 MDHEN, CDR2 SYDVKM. CDR3 size: 15 residues. V was pared by 6 bases and J by 1 base, with 15 bases between. The CDR3 DNA is TGTGCCAGCAGGAGGGGAGGACAGCAGAACACTGAAGCTTTCTTT. This codes for CASRRGGQQNTEAFF.

This chain uses TRBV6-5 with TRBJ2-5; 15 bases fit TRBD2. Matching the DNA end better, TRBJ2-7 makes the J call doubtful. The germline gives CDR1 MNHEY, CDR2 SVGAGI. This CDR3 spans 15 amino acids. CDR3 amino acids: CASKPRTSGRVEQYF. The CDR3 nucleotides are TGTGCCAGCAAACCCAGGACTAGCGGGAGGGTCGAGCAGTACTTC.

The chain recombines TRBV18 with TRBJ1-1, with D unclear. The germline gives CDR1 KGHSH, CDR2 LQKENI. The CDR3 is 12 amino acids. Trimming stripped 0 bases from V and 8 bases from J, with 7 bases between. The CDR3 reads CASSPPTEEAFF. For the CDR3, the DNA is TGTGCCAGCTCACCACCTACAGAAGAAGCTTTCTTT.

The rearrangement uses TRBV7-2 and TRBJ1-4; maybe TRBD1 (5 bases). Germline lookup yields CDR1 SGHTA and CDR2 FQGNSA. This CDR3 comprises 15 residues. V gave up 1 base and J gave up 8 bases, with 14 bases separating them. The CDR3 nucleotides read TGTGCCAGCAGCTTAGTCCAGGGTAGGAACGAAAAACTGTTTTTT. It translates to CASSLVQGRNEKLFF.

Written as DNA, the CDR3 is TGTGCCAGCAGCAGTCTCCCACCCCTCCACTTT. Protein product: CASSSLPPLHF. V usage is TRBV28 and J usage is TRBJ1-6; D ambiguous. V was shortened by 6 bases and J by 11 bases, with 8 bases between the two germline ends. The CDR3 covers 11 residues. Germline loops: CDR1 MDHEN, CDR2 SYDVKM.

The V and J genes are TRBV6-5 and TRBJ1-2, with D perhaps matching TRBD1 (5 bases). Trimming stripped 2 bases from V and 4 bases from J, with 11 bases between. The CDR3 runs 14 residues. Germline CDR1 reads MNHEY; CDR2 reads SVGAGI. CDR3 region: CASSYGVGGYGYTF. The CDR3 DNA reads TGTGCCAGCAGTTACGGGGTTGGGGGCTATGGCTACACCTTC.

As regards this clone: Other DNA sequences in the same sample also yield this CDR3. The chain is built from TRBV7-9 and TRBJ1-5; no clear D. Trimming cost V 1 base and J 4 bases, with 2 bases left between them. The V gene's germline CDR1 is SEHNR and CDR2 FQNEAQ (reference sequence). CDR3 length equals 12 residues. This chain's CDR3 is CASSLENQPQHF. The CDR3 region has the DNA TGTGCCAGCAGCTTAGAGAATCAGCCCCAGCATTTT.

The chain joins TRBV9 to TRBJ2-5; TRBD1 might be the D (5 bases). This CDR3 has 13 amino acids. V was clipped by 4 bases and J by 8 bases, with 15 bases between them. CDR1 is SGDLS, CDR2 YYNGEE, per germline. CDR3 in amino acids: CASSTLDTGTQYF. In DNA, the CDR3 is TGTGCCAGCAGCACCCTGGACACTGGTACCCAGTACTTC.

The chain uses TRBV28 and TRBJ2-2, with a tentative D call TRBD2 (6 bases). Germline V lookup: CDR1 MDHEN, CDR2 SYDVKM. The length of the CDR3 is 14 residues. V lost 7 bases and J 5 bases, leaving 14 bases between the germline ends. The CDR3 DNA reads TGTGCCAGCATAGGAGGGCCGTGGACCGGGGAGCTGTTTTTT. It yields the protein CASIGGPWTGELFF.

Remarks on this clone: At one end the junction does not follow the germline gene, possibly because of a read error. This chain joins TRBV19 and TRBJ2-1; 11 nucleotides align to TRBD1. CDR1 is LNHDA, CDR2 SQIVND, per germline (reference sequence). The length of the CDR3 is 17 residues. CDR3: CASSTLRTGGSNNEQFF. The CDR3 DNA follows: TGTGCCAGTAGTACCCTTAGGACAGGGGGCTCCAACAATGAGCAGTTCTTC. The variable domain in full, with the rest retrieved from reference TRBV19 and TRBJ2-1, is DGGITQSPKYLFRKEGQNVTLSCEQNLNHDAMYWYRQDPGQGLRLIYYSQIVNDFQKGDIAEGYSVSREKKESFPLTVTSAQKNPTAFYLCASSTLRTGGSNNEQFFGPGTRLTVL.

The V and J genes are TRBV7-9 and TRBJ2-5, with D hard to call. With the DNA end fitting TRBJ2-7 better, the J assignment may be wrong. There are 15 residues in the CDR3. In germline, CDR1 is SEHNR, CDR2 FQNEAQ (reference sequence). CDR3 nucleotides: TGTGCCAGCAGCTTAGCAGGACCAAGAAATTACGAGCAGTACTTC. It translates to CASSLAGPRNYEQYF.

The V call is TRBV7-9, the J call TRBJ1-1; 8 bases align to TRBD1. With V trimmed by 5 bases and J by 4 bases, 3 bases remained unmatched. There are 13 residues in the CDR3. CDR1 and CDR2 from the germline V gene are SEHNR and FQNEAQ (reference sequence). CDR3 sequence reads: CASSQDRATEAFF. DNA of the CDR3: TGTGCCAGCAGCCAGGACAGGGCCACTGAAGCTTTCTTT. Full variable domain (outside the CDR3, taken from reference TRBV7-9 and TRBJ1-1): DTGVSQNPRHKITKRGQNVTFRCDPISEHNRLYWYRQTLGQGPEFLTYFQNEAQLEKSRLLSDRFSAERPKGSFSTLEIQRTEQGDSAMYLCASSQDRATEAFFGQGTRLTVV.